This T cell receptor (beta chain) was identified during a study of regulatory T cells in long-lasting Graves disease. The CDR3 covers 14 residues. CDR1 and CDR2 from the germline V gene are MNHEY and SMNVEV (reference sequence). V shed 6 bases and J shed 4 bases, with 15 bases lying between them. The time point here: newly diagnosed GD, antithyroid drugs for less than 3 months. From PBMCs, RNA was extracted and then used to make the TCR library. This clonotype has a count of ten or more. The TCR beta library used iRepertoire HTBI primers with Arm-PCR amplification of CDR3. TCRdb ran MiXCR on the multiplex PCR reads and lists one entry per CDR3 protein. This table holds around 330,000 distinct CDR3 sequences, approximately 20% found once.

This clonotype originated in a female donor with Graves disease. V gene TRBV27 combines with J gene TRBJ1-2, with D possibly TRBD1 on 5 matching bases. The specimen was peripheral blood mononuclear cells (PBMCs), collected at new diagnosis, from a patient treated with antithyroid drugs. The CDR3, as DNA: TGTGCCAGCAGACGACCGGGGGATGGCTATGGCTACACCTTC. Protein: CASRRPGDGYGYTF.